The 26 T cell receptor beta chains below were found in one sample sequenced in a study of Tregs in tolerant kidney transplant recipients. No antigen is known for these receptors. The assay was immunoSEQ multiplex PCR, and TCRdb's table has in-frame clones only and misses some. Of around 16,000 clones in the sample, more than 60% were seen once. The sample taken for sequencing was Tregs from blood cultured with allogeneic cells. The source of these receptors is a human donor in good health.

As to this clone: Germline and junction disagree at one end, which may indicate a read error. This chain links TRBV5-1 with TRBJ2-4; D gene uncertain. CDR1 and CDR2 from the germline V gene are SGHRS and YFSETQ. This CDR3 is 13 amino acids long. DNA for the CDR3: TGTGCCAGCAGCTTGGGTCAGATAAACATTCAGTACTTC. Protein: CASSLGQINIQYF.

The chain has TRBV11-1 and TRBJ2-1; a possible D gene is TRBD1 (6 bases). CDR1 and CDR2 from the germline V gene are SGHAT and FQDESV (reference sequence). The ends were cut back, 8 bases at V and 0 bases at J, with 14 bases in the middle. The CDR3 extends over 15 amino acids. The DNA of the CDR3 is TGTGCCAGCGGGACACGGGCTAGCTCCTACAATGAGCAGTTCTTC. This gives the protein CASGTRASSYNEQFF.

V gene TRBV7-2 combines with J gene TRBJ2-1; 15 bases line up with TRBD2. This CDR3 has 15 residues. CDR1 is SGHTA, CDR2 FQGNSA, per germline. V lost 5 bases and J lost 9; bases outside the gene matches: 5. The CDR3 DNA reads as TGTGCCAGCAGCCCCGGACTAGCGGGGGGGCGTGAGCAGTTCTTC. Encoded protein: CASSPGLAGGREQFF.

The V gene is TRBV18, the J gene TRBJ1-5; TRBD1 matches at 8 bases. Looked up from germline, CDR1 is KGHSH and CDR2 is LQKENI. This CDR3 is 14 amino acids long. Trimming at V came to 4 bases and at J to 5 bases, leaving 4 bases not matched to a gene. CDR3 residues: CASSRQGADQPQHF. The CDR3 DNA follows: TGTGCCAGCTCACGGCAGGGGGCGGATCAGCCCCAGCATTTT.

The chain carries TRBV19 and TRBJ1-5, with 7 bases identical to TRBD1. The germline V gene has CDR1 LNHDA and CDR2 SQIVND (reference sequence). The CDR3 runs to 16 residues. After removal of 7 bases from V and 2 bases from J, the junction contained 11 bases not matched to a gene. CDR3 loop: CASTTTGTLGNQPQHF. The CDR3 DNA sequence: TGTGCCAGTACCACGACAGGGACCTTGGGCAATCAGCCCCAGCATTTT.

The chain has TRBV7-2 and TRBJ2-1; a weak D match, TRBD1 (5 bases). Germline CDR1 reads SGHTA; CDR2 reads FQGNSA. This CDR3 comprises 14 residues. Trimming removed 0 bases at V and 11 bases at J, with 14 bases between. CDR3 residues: CASSLAVGRTKQFF. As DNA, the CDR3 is TGTGCCAGCAGCTTAGCAGTAGGGCGGACAAAGCAGTTCTTC.

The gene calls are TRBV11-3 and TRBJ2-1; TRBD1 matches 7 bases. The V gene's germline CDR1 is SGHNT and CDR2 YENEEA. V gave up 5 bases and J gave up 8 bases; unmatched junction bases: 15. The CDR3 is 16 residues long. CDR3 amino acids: CASSTLTGKSSHEQFF. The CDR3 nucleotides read TGTGCCAGCAGCACCCTGACAGGGAAGTCAAGTCATGAGCAGTTCTTC.

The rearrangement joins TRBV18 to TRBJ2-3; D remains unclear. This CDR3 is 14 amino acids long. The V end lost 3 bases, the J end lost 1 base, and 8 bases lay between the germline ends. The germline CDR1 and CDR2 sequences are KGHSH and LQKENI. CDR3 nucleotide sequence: TGTGCCAGCTCACCCCCACTTGGCACAGATACGCAGTATTTT. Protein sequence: CASSPPLGTDTQYF.

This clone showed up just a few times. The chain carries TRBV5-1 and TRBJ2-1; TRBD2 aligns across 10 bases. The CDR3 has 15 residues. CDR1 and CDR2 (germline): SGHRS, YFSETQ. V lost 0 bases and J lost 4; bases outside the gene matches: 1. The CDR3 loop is CASSLAGLAYNEQFF. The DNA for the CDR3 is TGCGCCAGCAGCTTGGCGGGACTAGCGTACAATGAGCAGTTCTTC. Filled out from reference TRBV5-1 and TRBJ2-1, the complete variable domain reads KAGVTQTPRYLIKTRGQQVTLSCSPISGHRSVSWYQQTPGQGLQFLFEYFSETQRNKGNFPGRFSGRQFSNSRSEMNVSTLELGDSALYLCASSLAGLAYNEQFFGPGTRLTVL.

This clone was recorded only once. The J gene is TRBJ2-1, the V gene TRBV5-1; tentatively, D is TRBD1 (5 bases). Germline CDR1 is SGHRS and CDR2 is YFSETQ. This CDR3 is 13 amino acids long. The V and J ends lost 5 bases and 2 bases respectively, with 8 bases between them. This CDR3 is CASRETAYNEQFF. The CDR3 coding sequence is TGCGCCAGCAGGGAGACAGCCTACAATGAGCAGTTCTTC.

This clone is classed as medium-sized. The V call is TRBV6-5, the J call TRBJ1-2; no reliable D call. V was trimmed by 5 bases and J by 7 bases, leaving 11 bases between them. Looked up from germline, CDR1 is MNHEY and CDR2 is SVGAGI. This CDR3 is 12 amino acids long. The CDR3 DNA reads TGTGCCAGCAGTCGCGGCTCCGGTGGCTACACCTTC. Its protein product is CASSRGSGGYTF.

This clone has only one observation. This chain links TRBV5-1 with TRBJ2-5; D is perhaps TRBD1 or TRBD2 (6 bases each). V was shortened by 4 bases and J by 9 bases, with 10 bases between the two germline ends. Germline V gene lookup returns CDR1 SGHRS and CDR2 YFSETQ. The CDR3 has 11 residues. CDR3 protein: CASSPGAAQYF. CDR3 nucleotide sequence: TGCGCCAGCAGCCCGGGGGCGGCCCAGTACTTC.

The chain's CDR3 is CASSYDTGKVAFF. The CDR3 nucleotides read TGTGCCAGCAGTTACGACACGGGGAAGGTAGCTTTCTTT. This rearrangement joins TRBV6-9 to TRBJ1-1, with unresolved D. Germline lookup yields CDR1 MNHGY and CDR2 SVAAGI. The CDR3 runs to 13 residues. V was shortened by 3 bases and J by 10 bases, with 15 bases between the two germline ends.

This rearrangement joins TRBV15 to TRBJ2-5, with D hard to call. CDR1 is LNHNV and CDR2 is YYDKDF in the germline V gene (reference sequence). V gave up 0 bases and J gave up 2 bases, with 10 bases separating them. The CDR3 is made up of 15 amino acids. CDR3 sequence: CATSRDRRPQETQYF. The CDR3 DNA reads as TGTGCCACCAGCAGAGATAGGCGACCACAAGAGACCCAGTACTTC.

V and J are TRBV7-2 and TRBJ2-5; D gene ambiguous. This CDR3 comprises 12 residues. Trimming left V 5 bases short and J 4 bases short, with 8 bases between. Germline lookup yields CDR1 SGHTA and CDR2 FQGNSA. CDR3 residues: CASSRLGETQYF. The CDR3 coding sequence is TGTGCCAGCAGCAGACTCGGAGAGACCCAGTACTTC. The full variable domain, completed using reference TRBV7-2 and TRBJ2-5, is GAGVSQSPSNKVTEKGKDVELRCDPISGHTALYWYRQSLGQGLEFLIYFQGNSAPDKSGLPSDRFSAERTGGSVSTLTIQRTQQEDSAVYLCASSRLGETQYFGPGTRLLVL.

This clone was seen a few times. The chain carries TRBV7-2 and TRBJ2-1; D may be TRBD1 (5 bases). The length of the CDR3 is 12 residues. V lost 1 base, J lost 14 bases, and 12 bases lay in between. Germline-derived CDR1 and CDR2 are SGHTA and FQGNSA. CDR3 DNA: TGTGCCAGCAGCTTAGGTGGCAGGGCGAAGTTCTTC. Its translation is CASSLGGRAKFF.

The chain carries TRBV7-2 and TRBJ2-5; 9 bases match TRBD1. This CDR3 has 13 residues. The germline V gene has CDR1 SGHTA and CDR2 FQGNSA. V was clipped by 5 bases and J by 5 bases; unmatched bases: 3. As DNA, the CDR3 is TGTGCCAGCAGCCGGACAGGGGCGGAGACCCAGTACTTC. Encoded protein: CASSRTGAETQYF.

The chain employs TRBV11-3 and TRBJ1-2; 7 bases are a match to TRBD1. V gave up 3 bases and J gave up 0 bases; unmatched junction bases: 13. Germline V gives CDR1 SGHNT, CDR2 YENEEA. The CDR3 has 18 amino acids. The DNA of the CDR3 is TGTGCCAGCAGCTTCATCAAACAGGGGAGGGGAGCTAACTATGGCTACACCTTC. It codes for CASSFIKQGRGANYGYTF.

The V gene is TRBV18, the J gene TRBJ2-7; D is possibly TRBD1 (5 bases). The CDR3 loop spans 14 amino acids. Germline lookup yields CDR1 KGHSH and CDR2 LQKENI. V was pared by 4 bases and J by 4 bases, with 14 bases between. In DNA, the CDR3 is TGTGCCAGCTCACTTACGGACACCCCTTACGAGCAGTACTTC. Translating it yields CASSLTDTPYEQYF.

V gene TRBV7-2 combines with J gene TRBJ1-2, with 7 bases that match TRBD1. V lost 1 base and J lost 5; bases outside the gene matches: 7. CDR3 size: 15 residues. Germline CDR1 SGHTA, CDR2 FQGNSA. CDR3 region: CASSLVGQVSYGYTF. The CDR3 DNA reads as TGTGCCAGCAGCTTAGTTGGACAGGTATCATATGGCTACACCTTC.

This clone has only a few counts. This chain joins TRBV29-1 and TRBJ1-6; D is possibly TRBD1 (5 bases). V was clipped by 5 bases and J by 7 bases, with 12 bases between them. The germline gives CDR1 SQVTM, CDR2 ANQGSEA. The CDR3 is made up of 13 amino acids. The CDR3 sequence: CSVLVGGNSPLHF. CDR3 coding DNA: TGCAGCGTTCTAGTGGGGGGAAATTCACCCCTCCACTTT.

Written as DNA, the CDR3 is TGCGCCAGCAGCCAAGATCGGGCTAGCGGGAGGAGCTCCTACAATGAGCAGTTCTTC. Translation gives CASSQDRASGRSSYNEQFF. The chain links TRBV4-1 to TRBJ2-1; 11 positions agree with TRBD2. Germline trimming cut 0 bases from V and 0 bases from J; bases unmatched to any gene: 7. The CDR3 runs to 19 residues. The germline V gene has CDR1 MGHRA and CDR2 YSYEKL.

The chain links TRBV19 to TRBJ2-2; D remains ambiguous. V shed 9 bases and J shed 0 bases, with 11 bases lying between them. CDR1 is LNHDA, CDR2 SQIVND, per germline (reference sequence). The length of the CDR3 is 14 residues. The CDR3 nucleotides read TGTGCCAGCACACAGTACGCGAACACCGGGGAGCTGTTTTTT. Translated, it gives CASTQYANTGELFF.

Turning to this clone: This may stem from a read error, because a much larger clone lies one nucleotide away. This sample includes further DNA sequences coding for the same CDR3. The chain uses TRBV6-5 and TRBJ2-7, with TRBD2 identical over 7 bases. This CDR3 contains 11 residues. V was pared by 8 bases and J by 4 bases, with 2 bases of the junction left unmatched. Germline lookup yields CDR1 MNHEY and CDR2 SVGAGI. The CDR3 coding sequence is TGTGCCAGCGGGCGGGGGTACGAGCAGTACTTC. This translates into CASGRGYEQYF.

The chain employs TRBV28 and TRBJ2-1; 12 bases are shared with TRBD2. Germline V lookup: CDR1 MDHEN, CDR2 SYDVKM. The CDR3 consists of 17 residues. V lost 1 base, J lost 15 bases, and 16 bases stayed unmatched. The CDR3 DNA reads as TGTGCCAGCAGTTTATTTGGCTCGGGACTAGCGGGCACCCGGTCGTTCTTC. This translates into CASSLFGSGLAGTRSFF. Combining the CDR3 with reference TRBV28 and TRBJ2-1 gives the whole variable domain DVKVTQSSRYLVKRTGEKVFLECVQDMDHENMFWYRQDPGLGLRLIYFSYDVKMKEKGDIPEGYSVSREKKERFSLILESASTNQTSMYLCASSLFGSGLAGTRSFFGPGTRLTVL.

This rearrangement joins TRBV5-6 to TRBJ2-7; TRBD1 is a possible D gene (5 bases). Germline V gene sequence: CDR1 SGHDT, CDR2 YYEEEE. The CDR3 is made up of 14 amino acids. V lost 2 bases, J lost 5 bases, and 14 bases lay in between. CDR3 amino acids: CASSFGIKGNEQYF. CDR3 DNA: TGTGCCAGCAGCTTTGGGATTAAGGGGAACGAGCAGTACTTC.